This T cell receptor beta chain is drawn from a study of cytomegalovirus exposure and HLA in healthy donors. General study findings and limits: Later genetic work tied a missense DCLRE1C variant to beta-chain V and J trimming. Later on, an analysis found that several of the most significant clusters appeared to be linked to common viral pathogens, which included parvovirus B19. No immune exposure information besides CMV serostatus was available. The classifier reportedly diagnosed cytomegalovirus status with high specificity and sensitivity.

A multiplex PCR was run with 60 Vbeta primers and 13 Jbeta primers. Some clones are missing from TCRdb's copy, which holds only in-frame ones; the method was immunoSEQ multiplex PCR. The data show 100,000 or so clones, roughly 71% seen once. As to this clone: Its antigen is unknown.

CDR1 MGHDK and CDR2 SYGVNS come from the germline V gene. Unmatched junction bases numbered 11, after V lost 6 bases and J lost 3 bases. CDR3 length: 17 amino acids. Sequencing was done on a sample of PBMCs. The receptor comes from a woman in her 40s in good health and CMV-seronegative. The chain links TRBV25-1 to TRBJ1-6; TRBD1 aligns across 7 bases. The CDR3 DNA follows: TGTGCCAGCAGCGCCGGGACGGGACAGAGCTATAATTCACCCCTCCACTTT. Translation gives CASSAGTGQSYNSPLHF.